These 16 T cell receptor beta chains were all obtained from the same sample, sequenced in a study of blood T cells in healthy people across ages. Through a sample-barcoded 5' primer and a J-beta primer mix, a second PCR was run for roughly 6 to 12 cycles. Each CDR3 protein is one row after TCRdb ran MiXCR on the 5' RACE reads. The profile shows about 800,000 distinct CDR3 sequences, 58% of them singletons. The sequencing input was blood. These receptors were collected from a man aged 30 to 39 in good health.

V is TRBV9 and J is TRBJ2-3; D not certain. Trimming removed 0 bases at V and 5 bases at J, with 10 bases between. The CDR3 covers 14 residues. Germline V gives CDR1 SGDLS, CDR2 YYNGEE. The CDR3 DNA reads TGTGCCAGCAGCGTAGTCGGCTTAAAAGATACGCAGTATTTT. Its protein is CASSVVGLKDTQYF. Supplemented by reference TRBV9 and TRBJ2-3, the full variable domain reads DSGVTQTPKHLITATGQRVTLRCSPRSGDLSVYWYQQSLDQGLQFLIQYYNGEERAKGNILERFSAQQFPDLHSELNLSSLELGDSALYFCASSVVGLKDTQYFGPGTRLTVL.

The V and J genes are TRBV6-2 or TRBV6-3 and TRBJ2-1, with D possibly matching TRBD1 (6 bases). Germline CDR1 MNHEY, CDR2 SVGEGT. With 1 base removed from V and 6 bases from J, the gap between germline ends came to 13 bases. The CDR3 has 15 amino acids. CDR3 loop: CASSYLGGRGNEQFF. The CDR3 DNA follows: TGTGCCAGCAGTTACTTAGGGGGTAGGGGCAATGAGCAGTTCTTC.

The chain joins TRBV20-1 to TRBJ2-1; 11 positions agree with TRBD2. The CDR3 sequence is 15 residues long. CDR1 is DFQATT and CDR2 is SNEGSKA in the germline V gene (reference sequence). Losses at the gene ends were 5 bases for V and 4 bases for J; bases not matched to a gene: 7. The CDR3, as DNA: TGCAGTGCTCGACCCCGGACTAGCGGGTACAATGAGCAGTTCTTC. Encoded protein: CSARPRTSGYNEQFF.

This chain links TRBV10-3 with TRBJ2-5, with D uncertain. Germline loops: CDR1 ENHRY, CDR2 SYGVKD. Trimming removed 2 bases from V and 2 bases from J, with 3 bases in between. The CDR3 covers 12 residues. The CDR3 here is CAISERQETQYF. In nucleotides, the CDR3 is TGTGCCATCAGTGAGCGGCAAGAGACCCAGTACTTC.

V gene TRBV20-1 combines with J gene TRBJ2-7; TRBD2 matches 10 bases. The CDR3 totals 15 residues. The V gene end was trimmed by 5 bases and the J gene end by 0 bases; junction bases not matched to a gene: 7. Per germline, CDR1 DFQATT and CDR2 SNEGSKA (reference sequence). The CDR3: CSALTSSGGSYEQYF. The CDR3 bases are TGCAGTGCTCTCACCTCTAGCGGGGGCTCCTACGAGCAGTACTTC.

This rearrangement joins TRBV5-1 to TRBJ2-4, with a possible D match to TRBD2 (5 bases). Germline loops: CDR1 SGHRS, CDR2 YFSETQ. This CDR3 is 15 amino acids long. The V and J ends lost 4 bases and 4 bases respectively, with 15 bases between them. The CDR3 coding sequence is TGCGCCAGCAGCCCCGGTGGAGGTTCAAAAAACATTCAGTACTTC. It translates to CASSPGGGSKNIQYF. Full variable domain (rest looked up from reference TRBV5-1 and TRBJ2-4): KAGVTQTPRYLIKTRGQQVTLSCSPISGHRSVSWYQQTPGQGLQFLFEYFSETQRNKGNFPGRFSGRQFSNSRSEMNVSTLELGDSALYLCASSPGGGSKNIQYFGAGTRLSVL.

The gene calls are TRBV11-2 and TRBJ2-1; TRBD1 matches 10 bases. The CDR3 runs to 19 residues. Germline CDR1 is SGHAT and CDR2 is FQNNGV. J lost 5 bases, V lost 2 bases, and 15 bases had no gene match. CDR3 nucleotides: TGTGCCAGCAGCTTAATATTTGGGGGTGGGACAGGGGTTAACAATGAGCAGTTCTTC. Translating it yields CASSLIFGGGTGVNNEQFF.

The gene calls are TRBV7-2 and TRBJ2-1, with 9 nucleotides matching TRBD2. This CDR3 has 16 amino acids. The germline V gene encodes CDR1 SGHTA and CDR2 FQGNSA. V was clipped by 4 bases and J by 2 bases; unmatched bases: 6. The CDR3 loop is CASSSRLAEAYNEQFF. The CDR3 nucleotides read TGTGCCAGCAGCTCTAGACTAGCGGAGGCCTACAATGAGCAGTTCTTC.

The gene calls are TRBV29-1 and TRBJ2-1; D remains ambiguous. V was shortened by 7 bases and J by 4 bases, with 11 bases between the two germline ends. The length of the CDR3 is 12 residues. Germline V lookup: CDR1 SQVTM, CDR2 ANQGSEA. The CDR3 nucleotides read TGCAGCGCTTTGAAGGATTACAATGAGCAGTTCTTC. Translating gives CSALKDYNEQFF.

The rearrangement uses TRBV4-3 and TRBJ2-3; D uncertain. This CDR3 comprises 19 residues. Germline CDR1 LGHNA, CDR2 YSLEER. V dropped 1 base and J dropped 4 bases, with 24 bases sitting between them. The CDR3 region is CASSQALRFSWVEPDTQYF. Written as DNA, the CDR3 is TGCGCCAGCAGCCAAGCTCTCAGGTTCTCCTGGGTAGAGCCAGATACGCAGTATTTT.

The rearrangement joins TRBV28 to TRBJ2-5; D gene uncertain. V shed 5 bases and J shed 7 bases, with 11 bases lying between them. This CDR3 region has 12 residues. The germline CDR1 and CDR2 sequences are MDHEN and SYDVKM. The chain's CDR3 is CASSPTLRTQYF. In DNA, the CDR3 is TGTGCCAGCAGTCCAACCCTCAGGACCCAGTACTTC.

This chain uses TRBV28 with TRBJ2-7; 8 bases are a match to TRBD2. Gene TRBJ2-5 matches the end of the DNA better, so the J call may be wrong. CDR1 and CDR2 from the germline V gene are MDHEN and SYDVKM. The CDR3 sequence is 16 residues long. The CDR3 spells CASSLETSGEVETQYF. In DNA, the CDR3 is TGTGCCAGCAGTTTGGAAACTAGCGGTGAAGTAGAGACCCAGTACTTC.

About this clonotype itself: Sequence at one end of the junction differs from germline and may be a read error. V gene TRBV15 combines with J gene TRBJ1-1; 7 positions agree with TRBD1. Looked up from germline, CDR1 is LNHNV and CDR2 is YYDKDF (reference sequence). There are 15 residues in the CDR3. CDR3 in DNA: TGTGCCGCCAGCTACCGACCGGGACAGTACACTGAAGCTTTCTTT. As protein: CAASYRPGQYTEAFF.

The CDR3 is CASSQLAGPDTQYF. The CDR3 nucleotides read TGTGCCAGCAGCCAACTAGCGGGTCCAGATACGCAGTATTTT. The chain combines TRBV14 with TRBJ2-3; 8 nucleotides match TRBD2. Germline CDR1 and CDR2: SGHDN and FVKESK. The CDR3 loop spans 14 amino acids. The V and J ends lost 2 bases and 4 bases, in that order; junction bases with no gene match: 2.

The chain employs TRBV20-1 and TRBJ2-1; weak D call: TRBD2 (6 bases). CDR1 and CDR2 from the germline V gene are DFQATT and SNEGSKA (reference sequence). There are 14 residues in the CDR3. Between the trimmed V and J ends, which lost 0 bases and 6 bases, there was a span of 12 bases. The DNA of the CDR3 is TGCAGTGCTAGAGATCACAGGCGGGGCAATGAGCAGTTCTTC. Translated, it gives CSARDHRRGNEQFF.

This chain links TRBV6-2 or TRBV6-3 with TRBJ2-3; TRBD2 agrees at 13 bases. The CDR3 is made up of 23 amino acids. From germline, CDR1 is MNHEY and CDR2 SVGEGT. V gave up 0 bases and J gave up 1 base; unmatched junction bases: 19. The chain's CDR3 is CASSYSMGFRGTSGAAGTDTQYF. The CDR3 bases are TGTGCCAGCAGTTACTCGATGGGGTTCAGGGGGACTAGCGGGGCCGCTGGCACAGATACGCAGTATTTT.